The 2 T cell receptor beta chains below come from one sample, sequenced in a study of radiotherapy plus CTLA-4 blockade in lung cancer. TCRdb keeps only in-frame clones here, not all; method: immunoSEQ multiplex PCR. The sample lists about 100,000 clones, around 82% occurring once. The sequencing here drew on peripheral blood, taken from a patient treated with radiotherapy plus ipilimumab. Source of these receptors: a human donor with non-small cell lung cancer who had stable disease on radiotherapy plus ipilimumab.

V and J are TRBV25-1 and TRBJ1-5; D call uncertain. The CDR3 length is 14 residues. V lost 5 bases and J 1 base, leaving 9 bases between the germline ends. Per the germline V gene, CDR1 is MGHDK and CDR2 is SYGVNS. CDR3 region: CASSPLGSNQPQHF. In DNA form, the CDR3 reads TGTGCCAGCAGTCCCCTAGGAAGCAATCAGCCCCAGCATTTT.

The chain combines TRBV7-6 with TRBJ1-4, with 10 bases matching TRBD1. V gave up 4 bases and J gave up 2 bases; unmatched junction bases: 7. In germline, CDR1 is SGHVS, CDR2 FNYEAQ. The CDR3 loop spans 17 amino acids. CDR3 DNA sequence: TGTGCCAGCAGCTATCGGGACAGGGGATGGACTAATGAAAAACTGTTTTTT. This translates into CASSYRDRGWTNEKLFF.